The 10 T cell receptor beta chains in this list originate from one sample, sequenced in a study of metastatic and nonmetastatic thyroid tumors. With MiXCR, TCRdb called clones anew from the PCR reads. The sample includes some 31,000 clones, approximately 17% of them seen just once. Prior to thyroid surgery, none of the patients had received any treatment. Specimen: blood. These receptor sequences come from a female donor with papillary thyroid cancer or a benign thyroid nodule (not recorded which). Some clones in this sample may be carry-over from other donors' samples.

This clone is medium-sized within its sample. CDR3 DNA: TGCAGTGCTAGACAGGGGGCCACTGAAGCTTTCTTT. Translation gives CSARQGATEAFF. J is TRBJ1-1 and V is TRBV20-1; 8 nucleotides agree with TRBD1. Germline V CDR1 and CDR2: DFQATT, SNEGSKA (reference sequence). This CDR3 spans 12 amino acids. V dropped 2 bases and J dropped 4; count of bases not matched to a gene: 0.

The genes are TRBV19 and TRBJ2-7; tentatively, D is TRBD2 (5 bases). V was clipped by 9 bases and J by 5 bases, with 17 bases between them. The CDR3 runs 13 residues. CDR1 and CDR2 from the germline V gene are LNHDA and SQIVND (reference sequence). The CDR3, as DNA: TGTGCCAGCAGCTTAGGGAGTGTCCACGAGCAGTACTTC. Encoded protein: CASSLGSVHEQYF.

This clone has a count of ten or more. This chain links TRBV4-3 with TRBJ2-1; 9 bases fit TRBD2. CDR3 length: 16 residues. CDR1 and CDR2 from the germline V gene are LGHNA and YSLEER. The ends lost 1 base at V and 7 bases at J; junction bases unmatched: 8. DNA of the CDR3: TGCGCCAGCAGCCAAGTGGGAATAGCGGGAGTAAATGAGCAGTTCTTC. Protein: CASSQVGIAGVNEQFF.

As to this clone: A much more abundant neighbour one base away suggests this may be a read error. The V gene is TRBV6-1, the J gene TRBJ1-2; D may be TRBD1 (5 bases). The CDR3 covers 14 residues. The germline V gene has CDR1 MNHNS and CDR2 SASEGT. Trimming took off 9 bases at V and 0 bases at J, with 14 bases between the two ends. CDR3 sequence: CASTGVAANYGYTF. The CDR3 nucleotides read TGTGCCAGTACGGGGGTCGCAGCTAACTATGGCTACACCTTC.

This sequence joins TRBV6-1 and TRBJ1-5; D might be TRBD1 (5 bases). The CDR3 covers 15 residues. Looked up from germline, CDR1 is MNHNS and CDR2 is SASEGT. Trimming pared 1 base from V and 4 bases from J, leaving 11 bases between. The CDR3 protein is CASSEVRQSNQPQHF. CDR3 bases: TGTGCCAGCAGTGAAGTACGACAGTCGAATCAGCCCCAGCATTTT.

This clone showed up many times. The CDR3 loop reads CLSSRDNEKLFF. DNA for the CDR3: TGTCTCTCCAGCAGGGATAATGAAAAACTGTTTTTT. The V call is TRBV6-1, the J call TRBJ1-4; D is perhaps TRBD1 (5 bases). CDR3 length equals 12 residues. Germline lookup yields CDR1 MNHNS and CDR2 SASEGT.

In its sample, this clone was seen many times. V usage is TRBV24-1 and J usage is TRBJ2-2; TRBD2 agrees at 8 bases. Germline V gene sequence: CDR1 KGHDR, CDR2 SFDVKD. This CDR3 is 15 amino acids long. V shed 3 bases and J 6 bases; nucleotides not matched to a gene: 5. DNA of the CDR3: TGTGCCACCAGTGATCCTTTAGCGGGACCCGGGGAGCTGTTTTTT. It codes for CATSDPLAGPGELFF.

This clone was found many times. This chain links TRBV6-1 with TRBJ2-6; TRBD1 matches at 9 bases. The V gene's germline CDR1 is MNHNS and CDR2 SASEGT. V shed 6 bases, J shed 8 bases, and the junction held 14 bases outside the gene matches. The CDR3 is 17 residues long. CDR3 protein: CASSPRSRQGGSNVLTF. CDR3 DNA: TGTGCCAGCAGCCCCCGATCCCGACAGGGGGGGTCCAACGTCCTGACTTTC.

The V gene is TRBV7-3, the J gene TRBJ2-5; D is perhaps TRBD2 (5 bases). V was clipped by 4 bases and J by 2 bases, with 11 bases between them. Germline lookup yields CDR1 SGHTA and CDR2 FQGTGA. The CDR3 runs to 14 residues. The CDR3 coding sequence is TGTGCCAGCAGCTCGGACTCAAATCAAGAGACCCAGTACTTC. Amino acid sequence: CASSSDSNQETQYF. The variable domain in full, with the rest retrieved from reference TRBV7-3 and TRBJ2-5, is GAGVSQTPSNKVTEKGKYVELRCDPISGHTALYWYRQSLGQGPEFLIYFQGTGAADDSGLPNDRFFAVRPEGSVSTLKIQRTERGDSAVYLCASSSDSNQETQYFGPGTRLLVL.

There are many counts of this clone. The chain has TRBV7-2 and TRBJ1-2; D unresolved. This CDR3 has 12 residues. Trimming removed 5 bases at V and 8 bases at J, with 12 bases between. Germline loops: CDR1 SGHTA, CDR2 FQGNSA. In nucleotides, the CDR3 is TGTGCCAGCAGCCCACCCCCCCGGGGCTACACCTTC. It is translated as CASSPPPRGYTF.